This T cell receptor (beta chain) was sequenced during a study of CD8+ T cells in alopecia areata. Overall study: Treated patients received oral tofacitinib, 5 to 10 mg twice daily. Findings and limits, study-wide: Among the 100 top clones, expanded CD8+ clones, like scalp clonality, were significantly decreased by tofacitinib. Besides other cells, scalp samples also yield sequences of resident alphabeta T cells from normal skin.

The CDR3 runs to 14 residues. The germline CDR1 and CDR2 sequences are MNHNY and SVGAGI (reference sequence). Treatment here: oral pan-JAK inhibitor, 5-10 mg twice daily. Sequencing templates came from extracted RNA that was reverse transcribed into cDNA. Clones were read by immunoSEQ multiplex PCR, and TCRdb kept only the in-frame ones, dropping some. The table has around 300,000 clones, about 60% seen once. This clone was seen more than once but under ten times. No antigen is known for it. The chain employs TRBV6-6 and TRBJ2-5; 7 bases line up with TRBD2. The assigned J gene may be wrong: the sequence end matches TRBJ2-7 better. The receptor was isolated from a human donor with alopecia areata. The source material was CD4+ T cells sorted from blood, sampled at roughly week 52, from a patient treated with tofacitinib. The CDR3 region is CASSLTSVLDEQYF. In nucleotides, the CDR3 is TGTGCCAGCAGCCTAACTAGCGTCTTAGACGAGCAGTACTTC.